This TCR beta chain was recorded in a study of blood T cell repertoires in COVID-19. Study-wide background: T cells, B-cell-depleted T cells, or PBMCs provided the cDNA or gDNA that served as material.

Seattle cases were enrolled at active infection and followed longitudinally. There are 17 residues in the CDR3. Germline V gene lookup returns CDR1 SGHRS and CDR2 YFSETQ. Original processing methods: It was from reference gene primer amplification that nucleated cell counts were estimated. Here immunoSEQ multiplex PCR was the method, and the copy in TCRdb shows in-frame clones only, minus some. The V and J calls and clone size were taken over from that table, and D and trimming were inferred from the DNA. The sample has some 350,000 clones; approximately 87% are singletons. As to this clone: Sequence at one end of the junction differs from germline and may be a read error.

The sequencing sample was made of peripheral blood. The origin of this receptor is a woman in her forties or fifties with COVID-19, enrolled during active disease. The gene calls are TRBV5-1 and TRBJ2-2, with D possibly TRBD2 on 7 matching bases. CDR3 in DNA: TGCGCCCGCAGCTGGGCCGGGGGGCGGGCCTATACCGGGGAGCTGTTTTTT. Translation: CARSWAGGRAYTGELFF.